A selection of T cell receptor beta chains follows, all from one sample in a study of PD-1 blockade in classical Hodgkin lymphoma. Some clones are missing from TCRdb's copy, which holds only in-frame ones; the method was immunoSEQ multiplex PCR. The table lists about 50,000 clones, around 90% of them singletons. The specimen was peripheral blood mononuclear cells (PBMCs), collected before the second cycle of nivolumab. These receptors were obtained from a human donor with classical Hodgkin lymphoma. Each CDR3 is given with its conserved first and last residue. The D gene is left open where the match is weak. Clone size, where shown, is once, few, many, or a class for clones that have expanded.

size	V	D	J	DNA	CDR3
-	TRBV6-1	-	TRBJ2-7	TGTGCCAGCGGCCCGGTGGGTTCATACGAGCAGTACTTC	CASGPVGSYEQYF
-	TRBV9	TRBD1	TRBJ2-5	TGTGCCAGCAGCCCTAACAGGGGTTGGAGGGAGACCCAGTACTTC	CASSPNRGWRETQYF
-	TRBV7-9	-	TRBJ1-3	TGTGCCAGCAGCTTAGTACAGGGAGCTGGAAACACCATATATTTT	CASSLVQGAGNTIYF
medium-sized	TRBV6-4	-	TRBJ2-2	TGTGCCAGCAGTGAACAGCCCACCGGGGAGCTGTTTTTT	CASSEQPTGELFF
-	TRBV29-1	-	TRBJ2-7	TGCAGCGTCGGGGGGCAGGGAGACTACGAGCAGTACTTC	CSVGGQGDYEQYF
once	TRBV5-1	-	TRBJ2-7	TGCGCCAGCAGCTTGCTACTCGGGTACGAGCAGTACTTC	CASSLLLGYEQYF
few	TRBV7-9	TRBD1	TRBJ2-7	TGTGCCAGCAGCGGGACAGGCTACGAGCAGTACTTC	CASSGTGYEQYF
-	TRBV2	-	TRBJ2-7	TGTGCCAGCACGAAAGCGCCAGGGACCTCTTCCTACGAGCAGTACTTC	CASTKAPGTSSYEQYF
-	TRBV11-2	TRBD1	TRBJ2-5	TGTGCCAGCAGCTACGGACCGGGACAGGAAGAGACCCAGTACTTC	CASSYGPGQEETQYF
-	TRBV11-3	-	TRBJ2-7	TGTGCCAGCAGCTTAGAGGACGGGGGCGAGCAGTACTTC	CASSLEDGGEQYF
-	TRBV27	-	TRBJ2-7	TGTGCCAGCAGTTTAGGGGCGGGGAGCGAGCAGTACTTC	CASSLGAGSEQYF
-	TRBV21-1	-	TRBJ1-4	TGTGCCAGAGAATACCGGAGACTGTTTTTT	CAREYRRLFF
-	TRBV9	-	TRBJ2-3	TGTGCCAGCAGCGTAGAGAACGGCTTAACTAGCACAGATACGCAGTATTTT	CASSVENGLTSTDTQYF
-	TRBV5-5	-	TRBJ2-3	TGTGCCAGCAGCTTGATAGGACGTAAGGATACGCAGTATTTT	CASSLIGRKDTQYF
-	TRBV21-1	-	TRBJ2-7	TGTGCCAGCAGCAAAAGTATATGCCAGGTTCGACGATTTCCCTACGAGCAGTACTTC	CASSKSICQVRRFPYEQYF
-	TRBV10-1	-	TRBJ2-3	TGCGCCAGCAGTGACAGCTCAGATACGCAGTATTTT	CASSDSSDTQYF
-	TRBV5-1	-	TRBJ2-7	TGCGCCAGCAGCTTGAACGGCCCCTACGAGCAGTACTTC	CASSLNGPYEQYF
-	TRBV4-1	-	TRBJ2-7	TGCGCCAGCAGCCAAGAAGGCAGGTGGCCCTACGAGCAGTACTTC	CASSQEGRWPYEQYF
few	TRBV5-1	-	TRBJ2-3	TGCGCCAGCAGCTTGTCCGGAGATACGCAGTATTTT	CASSLSGDTQYF
-	TRBV29-1	-	TRBJ2-6	TGCAGCGTTGAAGTTGGTACTGGGGCCAACGTCCTGACTTTC	CSVEVGTGANVLTF
-	TRBV6-6	-	TRBJ2-7	TGTGCCAGCACGGCCGATTCGTCATACGAGCAGTACTTC	CASTADSSYEQYF
-	TRBV7-8	TRBD1	TRBJ1-2	TGTGCCAGCAGCTTGGACAGGGAAGGGTATGGCTACACCTTC	CASSLDREGYGYTF
few	TRBV5-1	TRBD1	TRBJ2-5	TGCGCCAGCAGGTCACAGGGGATCCAAGAGACCCAGTACTTC	CASRSQGIQETQYF
-	TRBV9	-	TRBJ2-2	TGTGCCAGCAGCTCCACCCCACAACTAGCCGGGGAGCTGTTTTTT	CASSSTPQLAGELFF
few	TRBV5-1	-	TRBJ2-5	TGCGCCAGCAGCTTGGTGGGGGGCGTCGAGACCCAGTACTTC	CASSLVGGVETQYF
-	TRBV7-9	-	TRBJ2-7	TGTGCCAGCAGCTTTCAGGGAAGGGGCTACGAGCAGTACTTC	CASSFQGRGYEQYF
-	TRBV7-9	TRBD2	TRBJ2-5	TGTGCCAGCAGTCGAAGCGGGGGCCCACTACAAGAGACCCAGTACTTC	CASSRSGGPLQETQYF